The 21 T cell receptor beta chains below come from one sample, sequenced in a study of blood T cell repertoires in COVID-19. The protocol was immunoSEQ multiplex PCR, while the TCRdb copy is restricted to in-frame clones and leaves out a portion. The sample holds 78,000 or so clones, around 86% seen once. Sequenced input: peripheral blood. Receptor source: a man aged 50-60 years with active or convalescent COVID-19.

The V and J genes are TRBV12-3 or TRBV12-4 and TRBJ1-5; D is undetermined. The CDR3 runs to 11 residues. Trimming took off 4 bases at V and 11 bases at J, with 9 bases between the two ends. This CDR3 is CASSSGRAQHF. CDR3 DNA: TGTGCCAGCAGTTCCGGTCGAGCCCAGCATTTT.

This sequence joins TRBV14 and TRBJ1-6, with TRBD1 matching 9 bases. CDR1 is SGHDN and CDR2 is FVKESK in the germline V gene. This CDR3 contains 15 residues. J gave up 9 bases and V 5 bases, and 8 bases lay outside the gene matches. This CDR3 reads CASSDRDRAGSPLHF. In nucleotides, the CDR3 is TGTGCCAGCAGCGACCGGGACAGGGCCGGTTCACCCCTCCACTTT.

Notes on this clone: The same CDR3 also results from other DNA sequences found in this sample. The CDR3 coding sequence is TGTGCCAGCTCACCTTACACAGATACGCAGTATTTT. This sequence encodes CASSPYTDTQYF. V gene TRBV18 combines with J gene TRBJ2-3, with unresolved D. The V and J ends lost 3 bases and 2 bases respectively, with 3 bases between them. The CDR3 sequence is 12 residues long. Germline CDR1 KGHSH, CDR2 LQKENI.

The CDR3 here is CASSLGAEDTIYF. CDR3 bases: TGTGCCAGCAGCTTAGGGGCGGAGGACACCATATATTTT. This rearrangement joins TRBV7-9 to TRBJ1-3, with D unresolved. This CDR3 comprises 13 residues. The germline gives CDR1 SEHNR, CDR2 FQNEAQ (reference sequence). V was shortened by 1 base and J by 8 bases, with 9 bases between the two germline ends.

The chain has TRBV5-1 and TRBJ1-4; D might be TRBD1 (5 bases). V dropped 2 bases and J dropped 5 bases, with 10 bases sitting between them. The germline V gene has CDR1 SGHRS and CDR2 YFSETQ. The CDR3 consists of 14 residues. The CDR3 DNA is TGCGCCAGCAGCTTACAGGTGGGGAATGAAAAACTGTTTTTT. Its translation is CASSLQVGNEKLFF.

This clone is a singleton in its sample. V and J are TRBV19 and TRBJ2-3; D perhaps matches TRBD2 (6 bases). Trimming stripped 4 bases from V and 5 bases from J, with 16 bases between. This CDR3 has 15 amino acids. Germline lookup yields CDR1 LNHDA and CDR2 SQIVND (reference sequence). CDR3: CASSTQSVGGDTQYF. The CDR3 region has the DNA TGTGCCAGTAGTACTCAATCGGTGGGGGGAGATACGCAGTATTTT.

This chain joins TRBV28 and TRBJ1-1; 11 nucleotides align to TRBD1. After removal of 5 bases from V and 4 bases from J, the junction contained 6 bases not matched to a gene. The germline CDR1 and CDR2 sequences are MDHEN and SYDVKM. This CDR3 is built from 15 residues. The CDR3 protein is CASSPGTGGVTEAFF. CDR3 in DNA: TGTGCCAGCAGTCCAGGGACAGGGGGTGTCACTGAAGCTTTCTTT.

This clone was observed a single time. The chain has TRBV11-2 and TRBJ2-5; D might be TRBD2 (5 bases). Trimming removed 5 bases at V and 3 bases at J, with 10 bases between. Per germline, CDR1 SGHAT and CDR2 FQNNGV. The CDR3 extends over 13 amino acids. CDR3 loop: CASSIGLKETQYF. CDR3 in DNA: TGTGCCAGCAGCATCGGACTTAAAGAGACCCAGTACTTC. The full variable domain, in which reference TRBV11-2 and TRBJ2-5 provide the parts outside the CDR3, is EAGVAQSPRYKIIEKRQSVAFWCNPISGHATLYWYQQILGQGPKLLIQFQNNGVVDDSQLPKDRFSAERLKGVDSTLKIQPAKLEDSAVYLCASSIGLKETQYFGPGTRLLVL.

There are a few counts of this clone. The chain combines TRBV3-1 (or the pseudogene TRBV3-2) with TRBJ1-2, with TRBD1 matching 8 bases. The CDR3 runs to 12 residues. Unmatched junction bases numbered 2, after V lost 3 bases and J lost 8 bases. The germline CDR1 and CDR2 sequences are LGHDT and YNNKEL (reference sequence). Here the CDR3 DNA reads TGTGCCAGCAGCCAGGGGACAGGAGGCTACACCTTC. As protein: CASSQGTGGYTF.

V gene TRBV9 combines with J gene TRBJ2-5, with 8 positions matching TRBD1. V shed 0 bases, J shed 5 bases, and the junction held 6 bases outside the gene matches. Germline loops: CDR1 SGDLS, CDR2 YYNGEE. The CDR3 has 15 residues. The CDR3 reads CASSVDPGGRETQYF. CDR3 in DNA: TGTGCCAGCAGCGTAGACCCAGGGGGCCGGGAGACCCAGTACTTC.

The chain couples TRBV29-1 to TRBJ1-1; 7 bases agree with TRBD1. CDR1 SQVTM and CDR2 ANQGSEA come from the germline V gene. The CDR3 is 13 residues long. The V gene end was trimmed by 6 bases and the J gene end by 1 base; junction bases not matched to a gene: 5. The CDR3: CSVERGPNTEAFF. The DNA of the CDR3 is TGCAGCGTGGAAAGGGGGCCGAACACTGAAGCTTTCTTT.

This clone was recorded a few times. The chain carries TRBV10-2 and TRBJ2-7, with 11 positions matching TRBD2. The CDR3 has 13 amino acids. V shed 6 bases and J 6 bases; nucleotides not matched to a gene: 4. Germline V CDR1 and CDR2: WSHSY, SAAADI. In nucleotides, the CDR3 is TGCGCCAGCAGACTAGCGGGGGAAGGCGAGCAGTACTTC. It translates to CASRLAGEGEQYF.

J is TRBJ1-6 and V is TRBV21-1. TRBV21-1 is a pseudogene locus. The CDR3 length is 16 residues. CDR3 amino acids: CASSKERRDVDSPLHF. CDR3 nucleotides: TGTGCCAGCAGCAAGGAGAGGCGAGACGTGGATTCACCCCTCCACTTT.

The chain employs TRBV5-5 and TRBJ1-5, with a possible D match to TRBD1 (6 bases). Trimming shortened V by 3 bases and J by 2 bases, and 12 bases separated the two germline ends. Per the germline V gene, CDR1 is SGHKS and CDR2 is YYEKEE (reference sequence). This CDR3 has 15 residues. As DNA, the CDR3 is TGTGCCAGCAGCTCTCAGGGGTTAGGCAATCAGCCCCAGCATTTT. This gives the protein CASSSQGLGNQPQHF.

The chain uses TRBV5-1 and TRBJ2-4, with D possibly TRBD2 on 6 matching bases. Deletions cut 4 bases from V and 8 bases from J, with 19 bases between. CDR1 is SGHRS and CDR2 is YFSETQ in the germline V gene. The CDR3 totals 15 residues. The chain's CDR3 is CASSLGGVFKDIQYF. The CDR3 DNA is TGCGCCAGCAGCCTCGGCGGGGTCTTCAAGGACATTCAGTACTTC.

This clone was recorded only once. CDR3 in amino acids: CASSRVARGGNTEAFF. DNA of the CDR3: TGCGCCAGCAGCAGAGTCGCACGAGGGGGGAACACTGAAGCTTTCTTT. The gene calls are TRBV4-3 and TRBJ1-1; TRBD1 is a possible D gene (6 bases). CDR1 is LGHNA, CDR2 YSLEER, per germline. V dropped 5 bases and J dropped 1 base, with 17 bases sitting between them. The length of the CDR3 is 16 residues.

This chain connects TRBV19 to TRBJ1-1; TRBD1 aligns across 8 bases. Trimming removed 6 bases from V and 2 bases from J; junction bases left unmatched: 8. Germline CDR1 and CDR2: LNHDA and SQIVND (reference sequence). The CDR3 sequence is 15 residues long. The CDR3 DNA reads TGTGCCAGTAGAGGACAGGGAAGGCGAAACACTGAAGCTTTCTTT. It encodes CASRGQGRRNTEAFF.

The chain uses TRBV20-1 and TRBJ1-4, with D uncertain. Germline V gene sequence: CDR1 DFQATT, CDR2 SNEGSKA (reference sequence). CDR3 length: 11 amino acids. For the CDR3, the DNA is TGCAGCGTCGCAACTAATGAAAAACTGTTTTTT. It yields the protein CSVATNEKLFF.

V is TRBV27 and J is TRBJ1-4, with 7 nucleotides matching TRBD1. Germline-derived CDR1 and CDR2 are MNHEY and SMNVEV (reference sequence). The CDR3 sequence is 13 residues long. V lost 7 bases to trimming and J lost 8 bases; unmatched junction nucleotides: 7. The CDR3 DNA reads as TGTGCCAGCACGGGGACAGCCGGCGAAAAACTGTTTTTT. Protein sequence: CASTGTAGEKLFF.

The chain carries TRBV21-1 and TRBJ2-3; the table's D call, TRBD1, has no DNA check behind it. TRBV21-1 is listed as a pseudogene. The CDR3 covers 15 residues. CDR3 residues: CASKPRDRGPDTQYF. The CDR3 region has the DNA TGTGCCAGCAAACCGAGGGACAGGGGTCCAGATACGCAGTATTTT.

The chain recombines TRBV5-1 with TRBJ1-2; 7 bases are a match to TRBD1. Germline V gene sequence: CDR1 SGHRS, CDR2 YFSETQ. This CDR3 has 16 amino acids. Trimming at V came to 4 bases and at J to 0 bases, leaving 9 bases not matched to a gene. CDR3 sequence (DNA): TGCGCCAGCAGCGATGGACAGGCGCCCACTAACTATGGCTACACCTTC. This sequence encodes CASSDGQAPTNYGYTF.